Listed below are T cell receptor beta chains from one sample, sequenced in a study of blood T cell repertoires in COVID-19. The assay was immunoSEQ multiplex PCR, and TCRdb's table has in-frame clones only and misses some. The data show approximately 26,000 clones, about 76% seen once. The sample was peripheral blood. The receptor set was obtained from a man older than 75 with active or convalescent COVID-19. CDR3s include the opening cysteine and the closing phenylalanine or tryptophan. D genes are given only for firm matches. Expanded clones get a size class; other rows say once, few or many, or leave the size out.

D,length,size,V,J,CDR3,DNA
TRBD1,12,.,TRBV3-1/TRBV3-2,TRBJ1-6,CASSRQGESLHF,TGTGCCAGCAGCCGACAGGGGGAGTCCCTCCACTTT
TRBD1,16,.,TRBV6-1,TRBJ2-1,CASSEEGNRGWDEQFF,TGTGCCAGCAGTGAAGAAGGGAACAGGGGGTGGGATGAGCAGTTCTTC
.,16,.,TRBV5-1,TRBJ1-1,CASSLGQALMNTEAFF,TGCGCCAGCAGCTTGGGGCAGGCACTTATGAACACTGAAGCTTTCTTT
TRBD1,16,.,TRBV6-2/TRBV6-3,TRBJ2-7,CASSYFWDRGSYEQYF,TGTGCCAGCAGTTACTTTTGGGACAGGGGCTCCTACGAGCAGTACTTC
.,15,.,TRBV7-8,TRBJ1-6,CASSLFGRDNSPLHF,TGTGCCAGCAGCTTATTTGGGAGAGACAATTCACCCCTCCACTTT
.,17,.,TRBV11-2,TRBJ1-1,CASSLSGRQGWNTEAFF,TGTGCCAGCAGCTTAAGCGGGCGACAAGGATGGAACACTGAAGCTTTCTTT
TRBD2,14,.,TRBV5-4,TRBJ2-3,CASSDGLAEDTQYF,TGTGCCAGCAGCGACGGACTAGCGGAGGATACGCAGTATTTT
TRBD1,13,.,TRBV19,TRBJ1-2,CASTGQGHYGYTF,TGTGCCAGTACGGGACAGGGACACTATGGCTACACCTTC
TRBD1,13,.,TRBV7-2,TRBJ1-2,CASSLRTGSGYTF,TGTGCCAGCAGCTTACGGACAGGGAGCGGCTACACCTTC
.,13,few,TRBV12-3/TRBV12-4,TRBJ1-1,CASTGQTNTEAFF,TGTGCCAGCACAGGACAGACGAACACTGAAGCTTTCTTT
TRBD1,18,.,TRBV19,TRBJ1-5,CASSIEYRGRVGNQPQHF,TGTGCCAGTAGTATAGAGTACAGGGGACGTGTGGGCAATCAGCCCCAGCATTTT
.,18,.,TRBV9,TRBJ2-1,CASSYIPQTGSSYNEQFF,TGTGCCAGCAGCTACATCCCCCAAACAGGGAGCTCCTACAATGAGCAGTTCTTC
TRBD1,15,.,TRBV6-6,TRBJ1-1,CASSPGTGLNTEAFF,TGTGCCAGCAGCCCCGGGACAGGGCTGAACACTGAAGCTTTCTTT
TRBD1,15,.,TRBV7-9,TRBJ1-1,CASSPKDRVGTEAFF,TGTGCCAGCAGCCCAAAGGACAGGGTGGGGACTGAAGCTTTCTTT
.,15,.,TRBV11-2,TRBJ1-2,CASSFSLASSYGYTF,TGTGCCAGCAGCTTCAGCTTAGCCTCGAGCTATGGCTACACCTTC
.,14,.,TRBV3-1/TRBV3-2,TRBJ1-3,CASSQEGPGNTIYF,TGTGCCAGCAGCCAAGAGGGCCCTGGAAACACCATATATTTT
.,13,.,TRBV19,TRBJ1-1,CASSNGVNTEAFF,TGTGCCAGTAGTAACGGGGTAAACACTGAAGCTTTCTTT
TRBD1,15,few,TRBV6-2/TRBV6-3,TRBJ1-5,CASSYPGQGWQPQHF,TGTGCCAGCAGTTACCCCGGACAGGGATGGCAGCCCCAGCATTTT
.,16,.,TRBV6-2/TRBV6-3,TRBJ2-2,CASSFRDFRTPGELFF,TGTGCCAGCAGTTTCCGGGACTTTAGAACTCCCGGGGAGCTGTTTTTT
TRBD2,19,.,TRBV7-6,TRBJ2-1,CASSLIGTSGARSYNEQFF,TGTGCCAGCAGCTTAATCGGGACTAGCGGGGCCCGCTCCTACAATGAGCAGTTCTTC
.,13,once,TRBV28,TRBJ1-1,CASSWTANTEAFF,TGTGCCAGCAGTTGGACAGCGAACACTGAAGCTTTCTTT
TRBD1,18,once,TRBV18,TRBJ2-7,CASSPRLNTGGQPYEQYF,TGTGCCAGCTCACCAAGACTTAATACAGGGGGCCAACCCTACGAGCAGTACTTC
TRBD2,15,once,TRBV11-3,TRBJ2-1,CASSSIAGGRDEQFF,TGTGCCAGCAGCTCGATAGCGGGGGGCCGCGATGAGCAGTTCTTC
.,14,once,TRBV2,TRBJ1-6,CASSGRVNNSPLHF,TGTGCCAGCAGTGGCCGGGTAAATAATTCACCCCTCCACTTT
TRBD1,14,.,TRBV5-6,TRBJ2-5,CASIAPGQGETQYF,TGTGCCAGCATAGCTCCGGGACAGGGGGAGACCCAGTACTTC
TRBD1,19,.,TRBV4-2,TRBJ2-6,CASSHTTGPLVSGANVLTF,TGTGCCAGCAGCCATACGACAGGGCCCCTAGTTAGTGGGGCCAACGTCCTGACTTTC
.,13,.,TRBV6-5,TRBJ2-6,CASTGFGANVLTF,TGTGCCAGCACAGGTTTTGGGGCCAACGTCCTGACTTTC
TRBD2,14,.,TRBV20-1,TRBJ2-7,CSASGGTSGYEQYF,TGCAGTGCTAGTGGGGGGACTAGCGGCTACGAGCAGTACTTC
TRBD1,17,.,TRBV19,TRBJ2-5,CASSTAISDRYQETQYF,TGTGCCAGTAGTACGGCTATCTCGGACAGGTACCAAGAGACCCAGTACTTC
TRBD1,16,few,TRBV5-6,TRBJ2-2,CASSFRTGGLTGELFF,TGTGCCAGCAGCTTCCGGACAGGGGGCCTCACCGGGGAGCTGTTTTTT
.,15,.,TRBV11-3,TRBJ2-1,CASSFARGSYNEQFF,TGTGCCAGCAGCTTCGCGCGCGGTTCCTACAATGAGCAGTTCTTC
TRBD1,14,.,TRBV11-2,TRBJ2-7,CASSKRTGVSEQYF,TGTGCCAGCAGCAAGCGGACAGGGGTGAGTGAGCAGTACTTC
TRBD2,19,few,TRBV2,TRBJ2-4,CASSVGLVKLYLAKNIQYF,TGTGCCAGCAGTGTGGGACTAGTCAAACTTTACCTAGCCAAAAACATTCAGTACTTC
.,15,.,TRBV18,TRBJ2-1,CASSQRAGYYNEQFF,TGTGCCAGCTCACAACGGGCGGGTTACTACAATGAGCAGTTCTTC
.,15,.,TRBV19,TRBJ2-7,CASSIQLTRDYEQYF,TGTGCCAGTAGTATACAACTGACTCGAGATTACGAGCAGTACTTC
TRBD1,16,.,TRBV5-8,TRBJ1-5,CASSLAGQGGNQPQHF,TGTGCCAGCAGCTTGGCAGGACAGGGGGGCAATCAGCCCCAGCATTTT
.,14,.,TRBV7-2,TRBJ1-6,CASSPSSYNSPLHF,TGTGCCAGCAGCCCTAGCTCCTATAATTCACCCCTCCACTTT
.,15,.,TRBV6-5,TRBJ1-2,CATEGVFGDNYGYTF,TGTGCCACCGAGGGAGTGTTCGGGGATAACTATGGCTACACCTTC
TRBD1,14,.,TRBV19,TRBJ2-1,CASSPRGQTNEQFF,TGTGCCAGTAGCCCTCGGGGACAGACTAATGAGCAGTTCTTC
TRBD1,15,.,TRBV24-1,TRBJ2-5,CATSDTDRGGETQYF,TGTGCCACCAGTGACACGGACAGGGGGGGAGAGACCCAGTACTTC
TRBD1,13,.,TRBV19,TRBJ2-7,CASSILTGFEQYF,TGTGCCAGTAGTATCCTGACAGGGTTCGAGCAGTACTTC
.,14,.,TRBV6-6,TRBJ1-1,CASRPRGELTEAFF,TGTGCCAGCAGGCCACGCGGTGAACTGACTGAAGCTTTCTTT